This TCR beta chain was obtained from a study of shared clonotypes between healthy human individuals. In the study's own analysis: Owing to the provision of junction-only sequences devoid of quality scores by immunoSEQ, filtering differed. Profiling relied on immunoSEQ multiplex PCR, and the TCRdb table lists in-frame clones only, not all of them. That table is the source of V, J and clone size, and D and trimming were worked out from the DNA. The table includes millions of clones, about 94% detected once. A note on this clone: This sample includes further DNA sequences coding for the same CDR3.

CDR1 and CDR2 (germline): MNHEY, SMNVEV (reference sequence). This CDR3 is built from 14 residues. Germline trimming cut 2 bases from V and 4 bases from J; bases unmatched to any gene: 0. Naive CD8 cells lacked CD45RO, underwent positive selection for CCR7 and left out terminally differentiated effector memory CD45RA+ cells. Sequenced material: naive CD8+ T cells sorted from blood. The chain couples TRBV27 to TRBJ1-4, with 8 bases aligning to TRBD1. This clonotype originated in a young man in good health. The chain's CDR3 is CASSLTGGNEKLFF. Here the CDR3 DNA reads TGTGCCAGCAGTTTAACAGGGGGTAATGAAAAACTGTTTTTT.